These 15 T cell receptor beta chains share one sample of origin, sequenced in a study of T cells in localized non-small cell lung cancer. Libraries were prepared by immunoSEQ multiplex PCR; TCRdb keeps only in-frame clonotypes and omits some of them. In the table there are tens of thousands of clones, 75% to 90% of which are singletons. Sequencing used peripheral blood, obtained before any cancer treatment. Source of these receptors: a male donor aged 60 or over with stage III squamous cell lung carcinoma.

For this clone: Given a far larger clone just one base away, this is likely a sequencing read error. Other DNA sequences from this sample encode an identical CDR3 as well. This rearrangement joins TRBV2 to TRBJ1-1; 11 bases fit TRBD1. V was pared by 4 bases and J by 6 bases, with 10 bases of the junction left unmatched. CDR1 and CDR2 (germline): SNHLY, FYNNEI. This CDR3 is 16 amino acids long. The CDR3 DNA sequence: TGTGCCAGCAGTGGTCCTAAGGGACAGGGGGGTCCTGAAGCTTTCTTT. Encoded protein: CASSGPKGQGGPEAFF.

This clone occurred a few times. The chain employs TRBV7-2 and TRBJ1-1; D may be TRBD1 (5 bases). CDR1 is SGHTA and CDR2 is FQGNSA in the germline V gene. The CDR3 length is 16 residues. V was trimmed by 4 bases and J by 3 bases, leaving 18 bases between them. The CDR3 loop reads CASSSLGAKGDTEAFF. The CDR3 DNA follows: TGTGCCAGCAGCTCCCTAGGGGCCAAAGGTGACACTGAAGCTTTCTTT.

The CDR3, as DNA: TGCGCCAGCAGCGAAGGACTAGCGGGAGTCCACGAGCAGTACTTC. Translated, it gives CASSEGLAGVHEQYF. This sequence joins TRBV5-1 and TRBJ2-7; 13 positions match TRBD2. This CDR3 region has 15 residues. From germline, CDR1 is SGHRS and CDR2 YFSETQ. The trim removed 4 bases at V and 5 bases at J, leaving 6 bases unmatched.

This chain uses TRBV9 with TRBJ2-5, with 7 bases that match TRBD2. The junction had 12 bases not matched to a gene; V was cut back by 6 bases and J by 7 bases. Germline V gene data show CDR1 as SGDLS and CDR2 as YYNGEE. The length of the CDR3 is 14 residues. The CDR3 DNA sequence: TGTGCCAGCAACTTCAGAGGCAGGGAGGGGACCCAGTACTTC. Protein sequence: CASNFRGREGTQYF.

The rearrangement links TRBV5-1 to TRBJ2-3; 8 bases match TRBD1. CDR3 length: 13 amino acids. With 4 bases clipped from V and 5 bases from J, the junction kept 3 bases outside the gene matches. From germline, CDR1 is SGHRS and CDR2 YFSETQ. CDR3 sequence reads: CASSNDRGDTQYF. The DNA of the CDR3 is TGCGCCAGCAGCAATGACAGGGGAGATACGCAGTATTTT.

This clone was picked up one time. The rearrangement uses TRBV5-4 and TRBJ2-6, with D unclear. CDR1 is SGHNT, CDR2 YYREEE, per germline (reference sequence). The CDR3 extends over 15 amino acids. Between the trimmed V and J ends, which lost 1 base and 4 bases, there was a span of 9 bases. CDR3 sequence reads: CASSLQRSGANVLTF. The DNA for the CDR3 is TGTGCCAGCAGCTTGCAGAGATCGGGGGCCAACGTCCTGACTTTC.

This chain connects TRBV5-4 to TRBJ2-4; 7 positions match TRBD1. The CDR3 spans 16 residues. Looked up from germline, CDR1 is SGHNT and CDR2 is YYREEE (reference sequence). After removal of 4 bases from V and 3 bases from J, the junction contained 10 bases not matched to a gene. CDR3 DNA: TGTGCCAGCAGCCCCGAACAGGGGATGGTCAAAAACATTCAGTACTTC. Translation gives CASSPEQGMVKNIQYF.

The J gene is TRBJ2-7, the V gene TRBV2; possible D gene TRBD1, 5 bases. The CDR3 spans 13 residues. Germline CDR1 and CDR2: SNHLY and FYNNEI. Deletions cut 8 bases from V and 4 bases from J, with 15 bases between. The CDR3 DNA is TGTGCCAGCGACAGCACCCCTCGATACGAGCAGTACTTC. Residues: CASDSTPRYEQYF.

V and J are TRBV2 and TRBJ1-1; 8 positions agree with TRBD1. CDR3 length: 14 amino acids. Germline CDR1 reads SNHLY; CDR2 reads FYNNEI. With V trimmed by 6 bases and J by 3 bases, 6 bases remained unmatched. CDR3 in amino acids: CASSPGQGDTEAFF. For the CDR3, the DNA is TGTGCCAGCAGCCCCGGACAGGGTGACACTGAAGCTTTCTTT.

The V call is TRBV6-5, the J call TRBJ1-1; D unresolved. V gave up 2 bases and J gave up 4 bases, with 14 bases separating them. Germline V gives CDR1 MNHEY, CDR2 SVGAGI. The CDR3 is 15 residues long. In nucleotides, the CDR3 is TGTGCCAGCAGTTACGGGCCCCGGTTTTCCACTGAAGCTTTCTTT. It translates to CASSYGPRFSTEAFF.

J is TRBJ2-2 and V is TRBV9; no clear D. CDR3 length: 14 residues. Germline CDR1 is SGDLS and CDR2 is YYNGEE. The V and J ends lost 2 bases and 5 bases respectively, with 10 bases between them. CDR3 coding DNA: TGTGCCAGCAGCGTCCATACAAGTACCGGGGAGCTGTTTTTT. This encodes CASSVHTSTGELFF. Based on the CDR3 plus reference TRBV9 and TRBJ2-2, the full variable domain is DSGVTQTPKHLITATGQRVTLRCSPRSGDLSVYWYQQSLDQGLQFLIQYYNGEERAKGNILERFSAQQFPDLHSELNLSSLELGDSALYFCASSVHTSTGELFFGEGSRLTVL.

V usage is TRBV4-2 and J usage is TRBJ1-2; D call uncertain. Trimming removed 2 bases from V and 6 bases from J, with 13 bases in between. CDR1 LGHNA and CDR2 YNFKEQ come from the germline V gene. The CDR3 contains 14 residues. Written as DNA, the CDR3 is TGTGCCAGCAGCCAATCAACAGCACAGCATGGCTACACCTTC. Encoded protein: CASSQSTAQHGYTF.

This chain connects TRBV2 to TRBJ2-1, with 8 bases that match TRBD2. The CDR3 is 16 residues long. Germline-derived CDR1 and CDR2 are SNHLY and FYNNEI. Losses at the gene ends were 4 bases for V and 7 bases for J; bases not matched to a gene: 12. As DNA, the CDR3 is TGTGCCAGCAGTGTTCGGGAGGGAGGGCAGGTTAATGAGCAGTTCTTC. Translation gives CASSVREGGQVNEQFF.

The V call is TRBV11-2, the J call TRBJ2-5; 11 bases align to TRBD1. J gave up 4 bases and V 5 bases, and 3 bases lay outside the gene matches. Germline V lookup: CDR1 SGHAT, CDR2 FQNNGV. The CDR3 contains 14 residues. The CDR3 bases are TGTGCCAGCAGCGCCGGACAGGGGGCAGAGACCCAGTACTTC. This encodes CASSAGQGAETQYF.

The chain combines TRBV5-1 with TRBJ2-5; the D call may be TRBD1 or TRBD2 (5 bases each). Germline CDR1 and CDR2: SGHRS and YFSETQ. This CDR3 has 13 residues. V lost 5 bases and J lost 5, with 13 bases in between. The CDR3 protein is CASRGTPQETQYF. CDR3 coding DNA: TGCGCCAGCAGAGGGACCCCACAGGAGACCCAGTACTTC.